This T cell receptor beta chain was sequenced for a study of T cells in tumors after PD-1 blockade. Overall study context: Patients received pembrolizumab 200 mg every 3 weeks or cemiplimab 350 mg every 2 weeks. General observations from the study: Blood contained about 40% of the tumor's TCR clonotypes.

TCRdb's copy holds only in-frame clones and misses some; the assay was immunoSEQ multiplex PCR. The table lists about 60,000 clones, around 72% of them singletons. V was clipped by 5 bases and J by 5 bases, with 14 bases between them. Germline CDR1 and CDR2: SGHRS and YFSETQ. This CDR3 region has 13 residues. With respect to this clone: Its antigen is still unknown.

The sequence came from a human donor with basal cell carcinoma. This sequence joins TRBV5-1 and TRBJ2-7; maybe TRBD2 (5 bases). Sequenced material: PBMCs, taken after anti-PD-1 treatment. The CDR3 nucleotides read TGCGCCAGCAGGAGGGCCCTCTGGGACGAGCAGTACTTC. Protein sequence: CASRRALWDEQYF.